The source of this T cell receptor beta chain is a study of blood T cell repertoires in COVID-19. The wider study: Material from acute and convalescent COVID-19 was sourced from the United States, Italy and Spain. T cells, B-cell-depleted T cells, or PBMCs supplied cDNA or gDNA.

Germline assignment: CDR1 SEHNR and CDR2 FQNEAQ (reference sequence). The V end lost 4 bases, the J end lost 1 base, and 8 bases lay between the germline ends. The CDR3 contains 13 residues. In the authors' workflow: It was from reference gene primer amplification that nucleated cell counts were estimated. Produced via immunoSEQ multiplex PCR; TCRdb's table is partial and in-frame only. V and J calls and clone size follow that table, whereas D and trimming were derived from the DNA. Altogether roughly 170,000 clones are present, 75% to 80% being singletons, with the ten largest covering about 25%. The sequenced material came from peripheral blood. The receptor was isolated from a woman in her 70s with acute or convalescent COVID-19. This chain connects TRBV7-9 to TRBJ2-7, with D uncertain. CDR3 amino acids: CASSSPLSYEQYF. CDR3 bases: TGTGCCAGCAGCTCCCCTTTATCCTACGAGCAGTACTTC.